This T cell receptor (beta chain) comes out of a study of blood T cell repertoires in COVID-19. Across the whole study: The study drew acute and convalescent COVID-19 samples from the United States, Italy and Spain. From T cells, B-cell-depleted T cells, or PBMCs came the material, which was cDNA or gDNA.

The CDR3 runs to 14 residues. Looked up from germline, CDR1 is MNHNY and CDR2 is SVGAGI (reference sequence). Trimming took 0 bases from V and 12 from J, leaving 12 bases between them. In terms of age and location, participants ranged from roughly 18 to 95 years and lived in 24 US areas. In the study's own analysis: Nucleated cell counts were estimated from reference gene primer amplification. TCRdb's copy holds only in-frame clones and misses some; the assay was immunoSEQ multiplex PCR. D and trimming were read from the DNA, whereas the V and J calls and clone size are those reported in that table. The data show over 300,000 clones, 88% seen once.

This sequence originates from a woman under 40 with acute COVID-19. V is TRBV6-6 and J is TRBJ1-6; tentative D call: TRBD1 (5 bases). What was sequenced was PBMCs or T cells enriched from blood (not recorded which). CDR3 nucleotides: TGTGCCAGCAGTTACTCCGGGCAGGGTAGACCCCTCCACTTT. Translating it yields CASSYSGQGRPLHF.